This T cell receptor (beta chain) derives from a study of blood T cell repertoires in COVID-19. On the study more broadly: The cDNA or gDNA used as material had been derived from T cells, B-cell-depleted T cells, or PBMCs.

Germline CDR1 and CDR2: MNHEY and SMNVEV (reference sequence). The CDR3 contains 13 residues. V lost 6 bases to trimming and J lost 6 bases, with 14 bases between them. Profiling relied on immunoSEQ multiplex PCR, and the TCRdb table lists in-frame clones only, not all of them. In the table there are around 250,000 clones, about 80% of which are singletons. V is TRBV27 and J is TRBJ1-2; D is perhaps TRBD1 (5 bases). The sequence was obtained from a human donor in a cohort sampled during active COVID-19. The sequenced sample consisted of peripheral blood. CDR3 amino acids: CASSRDFLDGYTF. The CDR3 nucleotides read TGTGCCAGCAGCAGGGACTTTCTCGATGGCTACACCTTC.